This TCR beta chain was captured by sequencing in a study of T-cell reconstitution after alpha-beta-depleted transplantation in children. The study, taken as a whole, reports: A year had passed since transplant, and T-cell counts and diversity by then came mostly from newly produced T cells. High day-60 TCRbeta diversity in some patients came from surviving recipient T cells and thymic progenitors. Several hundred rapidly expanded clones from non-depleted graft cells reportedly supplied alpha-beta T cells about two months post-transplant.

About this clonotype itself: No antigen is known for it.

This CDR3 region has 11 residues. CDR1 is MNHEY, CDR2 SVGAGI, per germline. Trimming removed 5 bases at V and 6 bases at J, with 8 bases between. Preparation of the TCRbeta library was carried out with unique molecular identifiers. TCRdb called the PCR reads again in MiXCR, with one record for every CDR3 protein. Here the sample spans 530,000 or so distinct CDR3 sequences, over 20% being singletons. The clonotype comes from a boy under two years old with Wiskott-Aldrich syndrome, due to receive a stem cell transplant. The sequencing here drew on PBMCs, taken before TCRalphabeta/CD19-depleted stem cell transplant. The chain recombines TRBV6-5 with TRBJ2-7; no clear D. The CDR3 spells CASSTPGEQYF. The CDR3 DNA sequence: TGTGCCAGCAGTACGCCCGGCGAGCAGTACTTC.